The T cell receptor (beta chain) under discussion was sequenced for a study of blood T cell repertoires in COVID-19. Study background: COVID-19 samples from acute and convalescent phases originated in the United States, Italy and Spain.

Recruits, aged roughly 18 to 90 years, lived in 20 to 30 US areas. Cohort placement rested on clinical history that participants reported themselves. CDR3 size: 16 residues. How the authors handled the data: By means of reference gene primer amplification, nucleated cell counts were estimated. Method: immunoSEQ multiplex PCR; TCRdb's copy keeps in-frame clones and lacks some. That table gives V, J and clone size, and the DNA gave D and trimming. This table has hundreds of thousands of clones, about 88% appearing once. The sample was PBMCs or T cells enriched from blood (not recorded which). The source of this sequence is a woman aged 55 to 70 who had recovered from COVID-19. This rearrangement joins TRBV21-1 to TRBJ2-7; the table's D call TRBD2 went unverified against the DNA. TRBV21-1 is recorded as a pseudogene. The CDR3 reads CASSKEWGVLPYEQYV. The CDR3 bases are TGTGCCAGCAGCAAAGAATGGGGGGTGTTACCTTACGAGCAGTACGTC.